A single sample gave rise to the 17 T cell receptor beta chains below, sequenced in a study of blood T cell repertoires in COVID-19. Clones were read by immunoSEQ multiplex PCR, and TCRdb kept only the in-frame ones, dropping some. The data hold fewer than 250,000 clones, with around nine tenths observed a single time. Sequenced material: peripheral blood. Source of these receptors: a woman aged 55-70 years with acute or convalescent COVID-19.

This clone was detected once. This rearrangement joins TRBV18 to TRBJ1-6; the match to TRBD1 covers 8 bases. With V trimmed by 5 bases and J by 0 bases, 3 bases remained unmatched. CDR3 length equals 16 residues. Germline CDR1 reads KGHSH; CDR2 reads LQKENI. The CDR3 reads CASSEDRASYNSPLHF. The CDR3 DNA is TGTGCCAGCTCAGAGGACAGGGCCTCCTATAATTCACCCCTCCACTTT.

This clone was observed a single time. The chain couples TRBV9 to TRBJ1-1; the match to TRBD1 covers 8 bases. V dropped 0 bases and J dropped 2; count of bases not matched to a gene: 6. The CDR3 is 16 amino acids. Germline values: CDR1 SGDLS, CDR2 YYNGEE. As DNA, the CDR3 is TGTGCCAGCAGCGTAGCTGACAGGGGCCGAAACACTGAAGCTTTCTTT. Translated: CASSVADRGRNTEAFF.

This rearrangement joins TRBV28 to TRBJ1-2; possibly TRBD1 for D (6 bases). Trimming stripped 7 bases from V and 8 bases from J, with 14 bases between. This CDR3 is 12 amino acids long. Germline CDR1 reads MDHEN; CDR2 reads SYDVKM. CDR3 coding DNA: TGTGCCAGCATCGGACAGCTCGGGGGCTACACCTTC. Its translation: CASIGQLGGYTF.

J is TRBJ2-1 and V is TRBV5-1; 10 bases are shared with TRBD2. The CDR3 consists of 14 residues. Looked up from germline, CDR1 is SGHRS and CDR2 is YFSETQ. After removal of 1 base from V and 7 bases from J, the junction contained 2 bases not matched to a gene. The CDR3 here is CASSLSGLANEQFF. DNA of the CDR3: TGCGCCAGCAGCTTGTCGGGACTAGCGAATGAGCAGTTCTTC. Supplemented by reference TRBV5-1 and TRBJ2-1, the full variable domain reads KAGVTQTPRYLIKTRGQQVTLSCSPISGHRSVSWYQQTPGQGLQFLFEYFSETQRNKGNFPGRFSGRQFSNSRSEMNVSTLELGDSALYLCASSLSGLANEQFFGPGTRLTVL.

V and J are TRBV27 and TRBJ1-3; possibly TRBD1 for D (6 bases). The CDR3 is 12 residues long. Germline V CDR1 and CDR2: MNHEY, SMNVEV (reference sequence). V dropped 8 bases and J dropped 8 bases, with 13 bases sitting between them. DNA of the CDR3: TGTGCCAGCGGTAGGGGGTTCGACACCATATATTTT. This sequence encodes CASGRGFDTIYF.

This clone was picked up a small number of times. This chain connects TRBV24-1 to TRBJ2-3; 8 bases align to TRBD2. The V gene's germline CDR1 is KGHDR and CDR2 SFDVKD. V gave up 5 bases and J gave up 2 bases; unmatched junction bases: 5. This CDR3 comprises 15 residues. CDR3 in DNA: TGTGCCACCAGTGGAGCGGGGGACTACACAGATACGCAGTATTTT. Translation gives CATSGAGDYTDTQYF.

The chain combines TRBV6-1 with TRBJ1-2; D possibly corresponds to TRBD1 (5 bases). The CDR3 totals 14 residues. CDR1 is MNHNS and CDR2 is SASEGT in the germline V gene. Trimming stripped 1 base from V and 2 bases from J, with 8 bases between. This CDR3 reads CASSEGGSNYGYTF. The CDR3 nucleotides read TGTGCCAGCAGTGAAGGGGGCTCAAACTATGGCTACACCTTC.

The rearrangement links TRBV5-4 to TRBJ1-2, with D possibly matching TRBD1 (5 bases). The length of the CDR3 is 15 residues. Trimming pared 3 bases from V and 0 bases from J, leaving 12 bases between. CDR1 is SGHNT, CDR2 YYREEE, per germline (reference sequence). Here the CDR3 reads CASSSNRNTNYGYTF. CDR3 DNA: TGTGCCAGCAGCTCAAACAGGAATACTAACTATGGCTACACCTTC.

V and J are TRBV6-6 and TRBJ1-2, with 7 bases matching TRBD1. The V gene end was trimmed by 5 bases and the J gene end by 4 bases; junction bases not matched to a gene: 16. This CDR3 comprises 17 residues. In germline, CDR1 is MNHNY, CDR2 SVGAGI (reference sequence). The DNA of the CDR3 is TGTGCCAGCAGTCCTCGTTTTGTGCAGGGGGAGTTCTATGGCTACACCTTC. This translates into CASSPRFVQGEFYGYTF.

The V gene is TRBV6-5, the J gene TRBJ1-2; 9 bases line up with TRBD1. V lost 10 bases and J lost 11; bases outside the gene matches: 11. CDR1 MNHEY and CDR2 SVGAGI come from the germline V gene. This CDR3 has 12 amino acids. The CDR3 loop reads CATYPGQGPYTF. DNA of the CDR3: TGTGCCACCTACCCGGGACAGGGACCGTACACCTTC.

The chain links TRBV5-4 to TRBJ1-4; 9 nucleotides line up with TRBD1. The CDR3 is 16 amino acids. The germline V gene has CDR1 SGHNT and CDR2 YYREEE (reference sequence). J was trimmed by 7 bases and V by 2 bases; bases with no gene match: 9. The DNA for the CDR3 is TGTGCCAGCAGCTTACGAACAGGGGGCGGCGGTGAAAAACTGTTTTTT. Protein sequence: CASSLRTGGGGEKLFF.

The chain couples TRBV5-5 to TRBJ2-7; 11 bases match TRBD1. This CDR3 contains 15 residues. Germline loops: CDR1 SGHKS, CDR2 YYEKEE (reference sequence). The V gene end was trimmed by 5 bases and the J gene end by 6 bases; junction bases not matched to a gene: 10. CDR3 DNA sequence: TGTGCCAGCAGTTTAAGGCCGGGACAGGGGGGCGAGCAGTACTTC. It translates to CASSLRPGQGGEQYF.

The V call is TRBV28, the J call TRBJ2-7; 7 nucleotides line up with TRBD1. The CDR3 sequence is 16 residues long. V shed 6 bases and J 3 bases; nucleotides not matched to a gene: 14. Germline-derived CDR1 and CDR2 are MDHEN and SYDVKM. The CDR3 nucleotides read TGTGCCAGCAGCCTTCGACCGGGACAGAGAGTCTACGAGCAGTACTTC. Encoded protein: CASSLRPGQRVYEQYF.

The genes are TRBV7-6 and TRBJ2-1, with D unresolved. Germline V gives CDR1 SGHVS, CDR2 FNYEAQ. This CDR3 has 14 amino acids. The V gene lost 1 base and the J gene lost 3 bases, with 7 bases spanning the gap. The CDR3: CASSLDSLYNEQFF. The CDR3 DNA is TGTGCCAGCAGCTTAGACTCTCTCTACAATGAGCAGTTCTTC.

V and J are TRBV19 and TRBJ1-4; D ambiguous. V was pared by 6 bases and J by 0 bases, with 11 bases between. This CDR3 is 15 amino acids long. The germline CDR1 and CDR2 sequences are LNHDA and SQIVND (reference sequence). The CDR3 DNA reads TGTGCCAGTAGCCGTGACACTGCAACTAATGAAAAACTGTTTTTT. It yields the protein CASSRDTATNEKLFF. The variable domain in full, with the rest retrieved from reference TRBV19 and TRBJ1-4, is DGGITQSPKYLFRKEGQNVTLSCEQNLNHDAMYWYRQDPGQGLRLIYYSQIVNDFQKGDIAEGYSVSREKKESFPLTVTSAQKNPTAFYLCASSRDTATNEKLFFGSGTQLSVL.

The V and J genes are TRBV11-2 and TRBJ2-3, with 16 nucleotides matching TRBD2. The V gene end was trimmed by 4 bases and the J gene end by 4 bases; junction bases not matched to a gene: 8. The CDR3 is made up of 18 amino acids. Germline V gene data show CDR1 as SGHAT and CDR2 as FQNNGV. The CDR3 nucleotides read TGTGCCAGCAGCTCTCCGGGACTAGCGGGGGGGGGCGCAGATACGCAGTATTTT. Protein product: CASSSPGLAGGGADTQYF.

A single count supports this clone. J is TRBJ1-2 and V is TRBV29-1, with TRBD1 identical over 7 bases. This CDR3 has 14 residues. CDR1 and CDR2 (germline): SQVTM, ANQGSEA. Losses at the gene ends were 6 bases for V and 0 bases for J; bases not matched to a gene: 7. The CDR3 reads CSVNQGVANYGYTF. CDR3 in DNA: TGCAGCGTAAACCAGGGGGTAGCTAACTATGGCTACACCTTC.